Listed here are 5 T cell receptor beta chains from one sample, sequenced in a study of identical twins. A single record per CDR3 protein comes from TCRdb applying MiXCR to the 5' RACE reads. The table has hundreds of thousands of distinct CDR3 sequences, roughly 18% seen once. These same data were also listed under a study on T cells expressing NK-cell markers.

Sequencing was performed on PBMCs. The receptor source for this set is a woman under 30 in good health.

The CDR3 reads CASSRQANSGNTIYF. The CDR3 nucleotides are TGTGCCAGCAGCCGACAGGCCAACTCTGGAAACACCATATATTTT. The V gene is TRBV12-3 or TRBV12-4, the J gene TRBJ1-3, with a possible D match to TRBD1 (6 bases). V was pared by 6 bases and J by 0 bases, with 12 bases between. The CDR3 has 15 amino acids.

This clonotype was seen many times. The V gene is TRBV5-6, the J gene TRBJ2-4; D call uncertain. The germline gives CDR1 SGHDT, CDR2 YYEEEE. V lost 3 bases, J lost 5 bases, and 6 bases lay in between. The CDR3 has 12 residues. CDR3 sequence reads: CASSSGENIQYF. CDR3 sequence (DNA): TGTGCCAGCAGCTCGGGCGAAAACATTCAGTACTTC.

In DNA, the CDR3 is TGTGCCAGCAGCTTACGGAACCTCCAAGAGACCCAGTACTTC. Encoded protein: CASSLRNLQETQYF. The chain joins TRBV7-9 to TRBJ2-5; no definite D call. The V gene lost 2 bases and the J gene lost 1 base, with 8 bases spanning the gap. Looked up from germline, CDR1 is SEHNR and CDR2 is FQNEAQ (reference sequence). The CDR3 totals 14 residues. The full variable domain, rest sourced from reference TRBV7-9 and TRBJ2-5, is DTGVSQNPRHKITKRGQNVTFRCDPISEHNRLYWYRQTLGQGPEFLTYFQNEAQLEKSRLLSDRFSAERPKGSFSTLEIQRTEQGDSAMYLCASSLRNLQETQYFGPGTRLLVL.

The rearrangement uses TRBV5-5 and TRBJ2-2; 11 positions agree with TRBD2. With V trimmed by 2 bases and J by 4 bases, 4 bases remained unmatched. In germline, CDR1 is SGHKS, CDR2 YYEKEE (reference sequence). CDR3 length: 16 residues. CDR3 bases: TGTGCCAGCAGCTTAGGGACTAGCGGAGGCACCGGGGAGCTGTTTTTT. As protein: CASSLGTSGGTGELFF.

This clonotype has a count of ten or more. This chain connects TRBV6-6 to TRBJ2-3; TRBD1 matches 7 bases. CDR3 length equals 13 residues. Germline assignment: CDR1 MNHNY and CDR2 SVGAGI (reference sequence). V lost 7 bases and J lost 3; bases outside the gene matches: 4. The CDR3 bases are TGTGCCAGCAAGGCAGGGGGTACAGATACGCAGTATTTT. Amino acids: CASKAGGTDTQYF.